The rows below give T cell receptor beta chains drawn from one sample of a study of T cell repertoires and Cas9 in healthy adults. Sequencing was performed with immunoSEQ multiplex PCR; in TCRdb, only in-frame clones are kept and a portion is missing. The sample shows approximately 16,000 clones, 89% of them seen only once. Sequenced material: Tregs (CD4+, CD25+, CD127-, CD137-, CD154-) from PBMCs; culture status not recorded. The receptors shown here come from a human donor in good health. Both conserved end residues are part of each CDR3. The order of the fields is V gene, D gene, J gene, clone size, CDR3 protein, CDR3 DNA. A D gene is named only where the DNA matches it firmly. Not all rows give a size; the values are once, few, many and, for expanded clones, a class.

>TRBV15|-|TRBJ1-4|-
CATSRSGGSGRRSEKLFF
TGTGCCACCAGCAGATCCGGAGGCTCAGGGAGACGTTCTGAAAAACTGTTTTTT
>TRBV28|-|TRBJ1-5|-
CASSLFQGGDSNQPQHF
TGTGCCAGCAGTTTATTCCAGGGAGGGGACAGCAATCAGCCCCAGCATTTT
>TRBV11-2|-|TRBJ2-7|-
CASSLYGRYEQYF
TGTGCCAGCAGCTTGTATGGCCGCTACGAGCAGTACTTC
>TRBV2|TRBD1|TRBJ1-4|-
CASRRYGTGDITNEKLFF
TGTGCCAGCAGGCGATACGGGACAGGGGATATCACTAATGAAAAACTGTTTTTT
>TRBV11-2|TRBD1|TRBJ2-7|-
CASSLRKTGTGEQYF
TGTGCCAGCAGCTTAAGGAAGACAGGGACAGGCGAGCAGTACTTC
>TRBV5-1|TRBD1|TRBJ2-3|-
CASSWLVGQGRNTQYF
TGCGCCAGCAGCTGGCTTGTCGGACAGGGAAGAAATACGCAGTATTTT
>TRBV15|-|TRBJ1-5|-
CATSRDFGRMKPQHF
TGTGCCACCAGCAGAGATTTCGGCCGAATGAAACCCCAGCATTTT
>TRBV18|TRBD2|TRBJ2-3|once
CASSPGLAGRTDTQYF
TGTGCCAGCTCACCGGGACTAGCGGGACGCACAGATACGCAGTATTTT
>TRBV7-9|-|TRBJ1-1|-
CASSPIGRILEAFF
TGTGCCAGCAGCCCGATCGGACGGATTCTTGAAGCTTTCTTT
>TRBV4-1|TRBD2|TRBJ2-1|-
CASSQGMGGGAYNEQFF
TGCGCCAGCAGCCAAGGAATGGGCGGGGGGGCGTACAATGAGCAGTTCTTC
>TRBV27|-|TRBJ2-6|-
CASRRGSGANVLTF
TGTGCCAGCAGGAGGGGGAGTGGGGCCAACGTCCTGACTTTC
>TRBV5-4|TRBD2|TRBJ2-3|few
CASSARLAGGADTQYF
TGTGCCAGCAGCGCCCGACTAGCGGGGGGGGCAGATACGCAGTATTTT
>TRBV6-5|-|TRBJ2-1|once
CASSPGLAYNEQFF
TGTGCCAGCAGTCCTGGACTTGCCTACAATGAGCAGTTCTTC
>TRBV6-5|TRBD1|TRBJ1-2|-
CASREPGQGQDGYTF
TGTGCCAGCAGAGAACCGGGACAGGGGCAGGATGGCTACACCTTC
>TRBV27|-|TRBJ1-5|-
CASKTVGQPQHF
TGTGCCAGCAAGACCGTGGGGCAGCCCCAGCATTTT